The sequence of this T cell receptor beta chain was determined in a study of blood T cell repertoires in COVID-19. On the study more broadly: T cells, B-cell-depleted T cells, or PBMCs provided the cDNA or gDNA that served as material.

Germline CDR1 MNHEY, CDR2 SVGAGI. The V end was cut by 0 bases, the J end by 2 bases, with 11 bases between. This CDR3 has 15 residues. Per the original methods: For nucleated cells, counts were estimated from reference gene primer amplification. The repertoire was sequenced with immunoSEQ multiplex PCR; TCRdb's copy has only in-frame clones and lacks some. That table gives V, J and clone size, and the DNA gave D and trimming. The profile covers around 290,000 clones, with about 87% appearing a single time and approximately 8.1% taken by the ten largest. This TCR was recovered from a woman aged 50 to 60 who had recovered from COVID-19. The specimen sequenced was peripheral blood. The chain joins TRBV6-5 to TRBJ2-7, with D tentatively TRBD1 (6 bases). This CDR3 is CASSYSKRGTYEQYF. As DNA, the CDR3 is TGTGCCAGCAGTTACTCCAAGAGGGGGACCTACGAGCAGTACTTC.